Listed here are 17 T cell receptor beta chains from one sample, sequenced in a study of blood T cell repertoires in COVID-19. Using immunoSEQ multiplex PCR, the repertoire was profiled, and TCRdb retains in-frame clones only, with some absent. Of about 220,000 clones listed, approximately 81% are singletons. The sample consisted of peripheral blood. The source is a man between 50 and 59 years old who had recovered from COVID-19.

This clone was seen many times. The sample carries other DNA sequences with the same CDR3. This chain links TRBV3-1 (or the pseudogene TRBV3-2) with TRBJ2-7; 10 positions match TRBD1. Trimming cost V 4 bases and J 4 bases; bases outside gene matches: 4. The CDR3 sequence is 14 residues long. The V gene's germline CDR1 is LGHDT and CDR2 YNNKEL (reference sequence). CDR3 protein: CASSRGQGPYEQYF. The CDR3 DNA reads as TGTGCCAGCAGCCGGGGACAGGGGCCTTACGAGCAGTACTTC.

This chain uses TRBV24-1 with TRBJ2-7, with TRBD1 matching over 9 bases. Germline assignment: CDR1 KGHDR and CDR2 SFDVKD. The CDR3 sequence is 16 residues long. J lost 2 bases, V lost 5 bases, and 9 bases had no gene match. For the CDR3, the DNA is TGTGCCACCAGTGCCCCGGGACAGGGTAACACCTACGAGCAGTACTTC. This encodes CATSAPGQGNTYEQYF.

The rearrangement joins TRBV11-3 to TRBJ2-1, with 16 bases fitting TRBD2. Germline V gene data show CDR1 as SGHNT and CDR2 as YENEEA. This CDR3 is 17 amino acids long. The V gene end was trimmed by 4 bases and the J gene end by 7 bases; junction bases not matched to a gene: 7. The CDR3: CASSSGTSGRVSNEQFF. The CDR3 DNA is TGTGCCAGCAGCTCCGGGACTAGCGGGAGGGTTTCGAATGAGCAGTTCTTC.

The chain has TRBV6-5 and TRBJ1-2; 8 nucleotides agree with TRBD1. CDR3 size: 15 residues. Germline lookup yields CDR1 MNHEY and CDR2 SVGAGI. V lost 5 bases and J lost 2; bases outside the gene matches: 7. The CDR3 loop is CASSTPGQGNYGYTF. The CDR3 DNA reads TGTGCCAGCAGTACCCCTGGACAGGGAAACTATGGCTACACCTTC.

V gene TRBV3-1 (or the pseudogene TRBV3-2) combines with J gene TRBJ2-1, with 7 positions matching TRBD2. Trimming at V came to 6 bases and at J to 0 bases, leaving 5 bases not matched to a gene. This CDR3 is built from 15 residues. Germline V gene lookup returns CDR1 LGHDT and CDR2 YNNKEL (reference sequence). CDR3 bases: TGTGCCAGCAGTCAACTAGCGAGCTCCTACAATGAGCAGTTCTTC. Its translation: CASSQLASSYNEQFF.

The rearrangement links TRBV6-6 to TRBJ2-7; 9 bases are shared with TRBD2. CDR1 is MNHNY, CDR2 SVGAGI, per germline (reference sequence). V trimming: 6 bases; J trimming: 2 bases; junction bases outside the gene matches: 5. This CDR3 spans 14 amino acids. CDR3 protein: CASSLLAGAYEQYF. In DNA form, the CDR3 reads TGTGCCAGCAGCTTGTTAGCGGGAGCCTACGAGCAGTACTTC.

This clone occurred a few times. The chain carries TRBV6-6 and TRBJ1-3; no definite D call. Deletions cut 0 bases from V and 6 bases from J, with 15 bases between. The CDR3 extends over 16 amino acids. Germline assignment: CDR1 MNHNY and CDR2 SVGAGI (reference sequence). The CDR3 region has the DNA TGTGCCAGCAGTTACTCACAGAGGGCCGCCACAAACACCATATATTTT. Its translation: CASSYSQRAATNTIYF.

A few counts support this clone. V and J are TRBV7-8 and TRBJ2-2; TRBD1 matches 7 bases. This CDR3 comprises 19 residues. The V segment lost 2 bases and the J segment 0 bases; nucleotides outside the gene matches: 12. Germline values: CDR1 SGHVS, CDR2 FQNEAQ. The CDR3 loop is CASSLQAGTASTNTGELFF. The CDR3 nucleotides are TGTGCCAGCAGCTTACAAGCCGGGACAGCCTCTACGAACACCGGGGAGCTGTTTTTT.

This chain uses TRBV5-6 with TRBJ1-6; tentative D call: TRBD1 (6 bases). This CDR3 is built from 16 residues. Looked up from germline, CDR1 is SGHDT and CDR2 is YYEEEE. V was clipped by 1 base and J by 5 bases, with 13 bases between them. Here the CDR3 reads CASSLLTGGNNSPLHF. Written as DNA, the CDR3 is TGTGCCAGCAGCTTGTTGACAGGAGGAAATAATTCACCCCTCCACTTT.

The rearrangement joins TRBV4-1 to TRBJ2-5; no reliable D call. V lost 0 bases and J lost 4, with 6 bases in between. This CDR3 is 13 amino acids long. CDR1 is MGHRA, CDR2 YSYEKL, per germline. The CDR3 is CASSQEPGETQYF. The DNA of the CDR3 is TGCGCCAGCAGCCAAGAACCGGGAGAGACCCAGTACTTC.

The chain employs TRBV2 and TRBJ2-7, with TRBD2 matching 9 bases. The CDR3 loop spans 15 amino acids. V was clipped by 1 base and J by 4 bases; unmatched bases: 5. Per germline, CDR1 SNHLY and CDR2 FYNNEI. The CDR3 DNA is TGTGCCAGCAGTGAAGTGGGCGGGAGGGCTTACGAGCAGTACTTC. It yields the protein CASSEVGGRAYEQYF. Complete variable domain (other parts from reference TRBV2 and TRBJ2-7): EPEVTQTPSHQVTQMGQEVILRCVPISNHLYFYWYRQILGQKVEFLVSFYNNEISEKSEIFDDQFSVERPDGSNFTLKIRSTKLEDSAMYFCASSEVGGRAYEQYFGPGTRLTVT.

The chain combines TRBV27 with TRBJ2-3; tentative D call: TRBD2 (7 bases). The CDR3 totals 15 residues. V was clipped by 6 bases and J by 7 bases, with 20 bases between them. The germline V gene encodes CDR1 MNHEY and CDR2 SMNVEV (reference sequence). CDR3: CASRGTKGGHNTQYF. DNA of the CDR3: TGTGCCAGCAGGGGGACTAAGGGGGGGCACAATACGCAGTATTTT.

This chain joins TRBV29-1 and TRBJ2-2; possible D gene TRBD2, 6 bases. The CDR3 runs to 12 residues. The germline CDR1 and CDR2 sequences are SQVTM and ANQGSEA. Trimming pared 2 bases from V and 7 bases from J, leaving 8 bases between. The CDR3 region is CSVEYGSGELFF. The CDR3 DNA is TGCAGCGTTGAATACGGGAGCGGGGAGCTGTTTTTT.

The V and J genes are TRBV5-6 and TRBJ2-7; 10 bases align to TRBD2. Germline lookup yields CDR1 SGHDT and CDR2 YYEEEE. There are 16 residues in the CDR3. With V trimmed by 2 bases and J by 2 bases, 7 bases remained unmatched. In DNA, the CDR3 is TGTGCCAGCAGCTTCCGGACTAGCGGCACGACCTACGAGCAGTACTTC. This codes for CASSFRTSGTTYEQYF.

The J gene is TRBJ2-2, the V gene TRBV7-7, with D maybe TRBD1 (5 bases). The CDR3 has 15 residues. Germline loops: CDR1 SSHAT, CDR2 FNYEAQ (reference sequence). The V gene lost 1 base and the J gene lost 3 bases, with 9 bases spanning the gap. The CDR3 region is CASSLEGPYTGELFF. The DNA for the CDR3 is TGTGCCAGCAGCTTAGAGGGGCCCTACACCGGGGAGCTGTTTTTT. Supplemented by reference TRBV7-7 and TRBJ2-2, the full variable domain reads GAGVSQSPRYKVTKRGQDVTLRCDPISSHATLYWYQQALGQGPEFLTYFNYEAQPDKSGLPSDRFSAERPEGSISTLTIQRTEQRDSAMYRCASSLEGPYTGELFFGEGSRLTVL.

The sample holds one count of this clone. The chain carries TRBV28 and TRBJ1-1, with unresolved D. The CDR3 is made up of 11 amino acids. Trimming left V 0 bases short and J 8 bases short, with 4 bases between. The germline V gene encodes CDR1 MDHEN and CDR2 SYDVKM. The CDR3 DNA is TGTGCCAGCAGTTTATGGGCAGAAGCTTTCTTT. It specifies CASSLWAEAFF.

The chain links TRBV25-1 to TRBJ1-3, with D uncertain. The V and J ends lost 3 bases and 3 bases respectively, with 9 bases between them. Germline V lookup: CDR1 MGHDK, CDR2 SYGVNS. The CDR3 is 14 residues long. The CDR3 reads CASSDPGSGNTIYF. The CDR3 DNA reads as TGTGCCAGCAGTGACCCGGGTAGTGGAAACACCATATATTTT.